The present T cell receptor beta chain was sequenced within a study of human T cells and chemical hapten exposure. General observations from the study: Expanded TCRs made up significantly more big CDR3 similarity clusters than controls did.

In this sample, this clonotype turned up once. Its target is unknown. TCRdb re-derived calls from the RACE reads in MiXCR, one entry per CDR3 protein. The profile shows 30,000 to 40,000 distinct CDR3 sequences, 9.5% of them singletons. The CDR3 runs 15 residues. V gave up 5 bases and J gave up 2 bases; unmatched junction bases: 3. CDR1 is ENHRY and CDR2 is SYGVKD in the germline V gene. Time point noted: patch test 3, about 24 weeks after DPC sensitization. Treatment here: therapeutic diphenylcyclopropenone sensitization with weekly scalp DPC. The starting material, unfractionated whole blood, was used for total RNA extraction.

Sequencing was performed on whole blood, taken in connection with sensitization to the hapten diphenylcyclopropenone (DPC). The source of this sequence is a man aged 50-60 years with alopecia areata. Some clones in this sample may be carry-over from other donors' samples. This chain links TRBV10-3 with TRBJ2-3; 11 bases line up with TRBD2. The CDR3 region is CAISIAGGHTDTQYF. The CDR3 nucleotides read TGTGCCATCAGTATAGCGGGAGGGCACACAGATACGCAGTATTTT.